The sequence of this TCR beta chain was determined in a study of blood T cell repertoires in COVID-19. The repertoire was sequenced with immunoSEQ multiplex PCR; TCRdb's copy has only in-frame clones and lacks some. Of 180,000 or so clones listed, 80% to 90% are singletons. CDR1 and CDR2 from the germline V gene are GTSNPN and SVGIG (reference sequence). The CDR3 has 13 amino acids. With V trimmed by 7 bases and J by 7 bases, 4 bases remained unmatched. Sequencing was performed on peripheral blood. This sequence originates from a man in his fifties or sixties with acute or convalescent COVID-19. This chain links TRBV30 with TRBJ2-1, with 13 bases aligning to TRBD2. CDR3 amino acids: CASGLAGANEQFF. CDR3 nucleotide sequence: TGTGCCTCAGGACTAGCGGGAGCTAATGAGCAGTTCTTC.